The 27 T cell receptor beta chains listed next were all sequenced from one sample in a study of T-cell memory formation after mild COVID-19. From the 5' RACE reads, TCRdb called clonotypes with MiXCR, one entry per CDR3 protein. The sample lists 250,000 to 350,000 distinct CDR3 sequences, approximately 16% occurring once. Material: PBMCs or a T cell subset sorted from them (not recorded which). These receptor sequences come from a man younger than 35 who had mild COVID-19 (a few samples of this study predate the infection). Cell type and time point are not known.

The chain has TRBV3-1 and TRBJ2-1, with TRBD2 matching 14 bases. J gave up 10 bases and V 4 bases, and 6 bases lay outside the gene matches. CDR1 and CDR2 (germline): LGHDT, YNNKEL (reference sequence). The CDR3 length is 15 residues. The CDR3, as DNA: TGTGCCAGCAGCCCGGGACTAGCGGGGGTTGGGGAGCAGTTCTTC. Amino acid sequence: CASSPGLAGVGEQFF.

This rearrangement joins TRBV18 to TRBJ1-1; 7 bases map to TRBD1. Germline values: CDR1 KGHSH, CDR2 LQKENI. CDR3 size: 15 residues. Trimming at V came to 5 bases and at J to 0 bases, leaving 6 bases not matched to a gene. The CDR3 bases are TGTGCCAGCTCAACGACGACAGGGATGAACACTGAAGCTTTCTTT. This sequence encodes CASSTTTGMNTEAFF.

This clonotype occurred a few times. The rearrangement uses TRBV3-1 and TRBJ2-2; D gene unclear. V was cut by 4 bases and J by 1 base, with 4 bases left in between. The CDR3 has 13 residues. The germline gives CDR1 LGHDT, CDR2 YNNKEL (reference sequence). Here the CDR3 DNA reads TGTGCCAGCAGCCGGATGAACACCGGGGAGCTGTTTTTT. Its translation is CASSRMNTGELFF.

This clonotype came up a few times. The chain couples TRBV9 to TRBJ2-3; TRBD2 is a possible D gene (6 bases). Germline lookup yields CDR1 SGDLS and CDR2 YYNGEE. CDR3 length: 17 amino acids. The ends were cut back, 4 bases at V and 0 bases at J, with 18 bases in the middle. CDR3 protein: CASSRAGWGTSTDTQYF. CDR3 nucleotides: TGTGCCAGCAGCCGCGCGGGGTGGGGAACTAGCACAGATACGCAGTATTTT.

This clonotype was seen repeatedly, ten times or more. V and J are TRBV6-5 and TRBJ1-1, with a tentative D call TRBD1 (6 bases). Germline V gene sequence: CDR1 MNHEY, CDR2 SVGAGI. The CDR3 extends over 15 amino acids. V lost 2 bases to trimming and J lost 6 bases, with 16 bases between them. This chain's CDR3 is CASSYTRGLRAEAFF. For the CDR3, the DNA is TGTGCCAGCAGTTACACCAGGGGCCTAAGGGCTGAAGCTTTCTTT.

This clonotype occurred a few times. This chain links TRBV6-5 with TRBJ2-5; the match to TRBD2 covers 8 bases. The J segment lost 0 bases and the V segment lost 6 bases, leaving 6 bases of the junction unmatched. The V gene's germline CDR1 is MNHEY and CDR2 SVGAGI. The CDR3 consists of 15 residues. The CDR3 loop is CASRRTSQYQETQYF. The CDR3 region has the DNA TGTGCCAGCAGAAGGACTAGCCAGTACCAAGAGACCCAGTACTTC.

Ten or more counts support this clonotype. This chain links TRBV27 with TRBJ2-7; 8 bases are a match to TRBD1. Looked up from germline, CDR1 is MNHEY and CDR2 is SMNVEV (reference sequence). This CDR3 is 14 amino acids long. Losses at the gene ends were 5 bases for V and 6 bases for J; bases not matched to a gene: 9. The CDR3 protein is CASSRRQGLGEQYV. The CDR3 DNA sequence: TGTGCCAGCAGTCGCCGACAGGGGCTTGGCGAGCAGTACGTC.

V is TRBV12-3 or TRBV12-4 and J is TRBJ1-2; D perhaps matches TRBD1 (5 bases). Trimming took 7 bases from V and 8 from J, leaving 17 bases between them. The CDR3 runs to 13 residues. The CDR3 spells CASTPTGLWGYTF. The CDR3 DNA sequence: TGTGCCAGCACCCCGACGGGGCTCTGGGGCTACACCTTC.

The J gene is TRBJ2-1, the V gene TRBV19, with 13 positions matching TRBD2. The CDR3 consists of 14 residues. CDR1 is LNHDA and CDR2 is SQIVND in the germline V gene (reference sequence). Trimming at V came to 9 bases and at J to 6 bases, leaving 5 bases not matched to a gene. The CDR3 DNA reads as TGTGCCAGCAGGACTAGCGGGGGATCCAATGAGCAGTTCTTC. It specifies CASRTSGGSNEQFF.

CDR3 bases: TGCAGTGCTAGAGCGGAGCGGGGGACTAGGGATACGCAGTATTTT. Translated, it gives CSARAERGTRDTQYF. The V call is TRBV20-1, the J call TRBJ2-3; 8 nucleotides align to TRBD2. J gave up 6 bases and V 1 base, and 9 bases lay outside the gene matches. Looked up from germline, CDR1 is DFQATT and CDR2 is SNEGSKA (reference sequence). This CDR3 spans 15 amino acids.

The chain is built from TRBV6-6 and TRBJ2-4; D is uncertain. Germline CDR1 and CDR2: MNHNY and SVGAGI (reference sequence). Trimming took off 6 bases at V and 0 bases at J, with 15 bases between the two ends. The CDR3 runs to 16 residues. The CDR3 reads CASRGLDMVAKNIQYF. The CDR3 DNA follows: TGTGCCAGCAGGGGCCTCGACATGGTAGCCAAAAACATTCAGTACTTC.

This clonotype was seen only a few times. The V and J genes are TRBV27 and TRBJ2-2; D remains unclear. The CDR3 is made up of 18 amino acids. V was trimmed by 2 bases and J by 0 bases, leaving 16 bases between them. Germline CDR1 reads MNHEY; CDR2 reads SMNVEV (reference sequence). The CDR3 spells CASSLSLYGNPNTGELFF. The CDR3 DNA is TGTGCCAGCAGTTTAAGTCTTTATGGGAATCCGAACACCGGGGAGCTGTTTTTT.

The gene calls are TRBV12-3 or TRBV12-4 and TRBJ1-1; the D is unclear. Trimming stripped 4 bases from V and 8 bases from J, with 8 bases between. CDR3 size: 11 residues. CDR3 sequence reads: CASSYSLEAFF. In DNA, the CDR3 is TGTGCCAGCAGTTACTCACTGGAAGCTTTCTTT.

This clonotype turned up a few times. This chain joins TRBV7-3 and TRBJ1-2; the match to TRBD1 covers 8 bases. Germline V gives CDR1 SGHTA, CDR2 FQGTGA. CDR3 length: 15 residues. The junction had 11 bases not matched to a gene; V was cut back by 5 bases and J by 6 bases. The CDR3 reads CASSTTVTGVDGYTF. The CDR3 bases are TGTGCCAGCAGCACGACCGTGACAGGGGTCGATGGCTACACCTTC.

This clonotype was seen a handful of times. The chain uses TRBV7-9 and TRBJ2-7, with 7 bases lining up with TRBD1. Losses at the gene ends were 5 bases for V and 2 bases for J; bases not matched to a gene: 6. CDR1 SEHNR and CDR2 FQNEAQ come from the germline V gene (reference sequence). The CDR3 is 14 amino acids. CDR3: CASSAGTATYEQYV. The CDR3 nucleotides are TGTGCCAGCAGCGCCGGGACAGCGACCTACGAGCAGTACGTC.

There are many counts of this clonotype. The CDR3 DNA follows: TGTGCCACCAGCAGAGGCGACAAAAACATTCAGTACTTC. Its translation is CATSRGDKNIQYF. J is TRBJ2-4 and V is TRBV15; unclear D gene. V lost 1 base and J 3 bases, leaving 4 bases between the germline ends. CDR1 LNHNV and CDR2 YYDKDF come from the germline V gene (reference sequence). The CDR3 has 13 amino acids.

The chain couples TRBV7-9 to TRBJ1-3; tentative D call: TRBD1 (6 bases). Deletions cut 7 bases from V and 7 bases from J, with 11 bases between. The CDR3 spans 12 residues. Germline assignment: CDR1 SEHNR and CDR2 FQNEAQ (reference sequence). The CDR3 spells CASTGGGNTIYF. The CDR3 nucleotides read TGTGCCAGCACCGGAGGGGGGAACACCATATATTTT.

This clonotype was counted many times. V is TRBV4-3 and J is TRBJ2-5; D is uncertain. The CDR3 contains 15 residues. In germline, CDR1 is LGHNA, CDR2 YSLEER. Trimming removed 0 bases at V and 5 bases at J, with 13 bases between. The CDR3 DNA sequence: TGCGCCAGCAGCCAAGATCCCCTGGTAATGGAGACCCAGTACTTC. It encodes CASSQDPLVMETQYF.

This clonotype has ten or more counts. The chain recombines TRBV5-6 with TRBJ2-5, with TRBD2 identical over 11 bases. The trim removed 2 bases at V and 5 bases at J, leaving 5 bases unmatched. This CDR3 is built from 15 residues. Germline CDR1 is SGHDT and CDR2 is YYEEEE. The CDR3 bases are TGTGCCAGCAGCTTTATAGCGGGGGGGCCTGAGACCCAGTACTTC. It yields the protein CASSFIAGGPETQYF.

This clonotype was counted between two and nine times. The chain recombines TRBV7-2 with TRBJ1-2; D is possibly TRBD1 (6 bases). Germline V gene lookup returns CDR1 SGHTA and CDR2 FQGNSA. The CDR3 is 14 amino acids. V was trimmed by 5 bases and J by 5 bases, leaving 15 bases between them. The CDR3 DNA reads TGTGCCAGCAGCGTAGGGGGTACGGGGTATGGCTACACCTTC. This codes for CASSVGGTGYGYTF.

This clonotype came up a few times. The chain recombines TRBV9 with TRBJ1-1; D is unresolved. V lost 3 bases and J 1 base, leaving 10 bases between the germline ends. Germline CDR1 SGDLS, CDR2 YYNGEE. There are 14 residues in the CDR3. The CDR3 sequence: CASSARTENTEAFF. The CDR3 bases are TGTGCCAGCAGCGCCCGGACGGAGAACACTGAAGCTTTCTTT.

V usage is TRBV5-1 and J usage is TRBJ2-3; tentatively, D is TRBD2 (5 bases). V lost 4 bases and J lost 0, with 12 bases in between. Germline CDR1 and CDR2: SGHRS and YFSETQ. The CDR3 is 15 amino acids. This CDR3 is CASSRWTGSTDTQYF. The DNA of the CDR3 is TGCGCCAGCAGCCGTTGGACTGGGAGCACAGATACGCAGTATTTT.

This chain links TRBV11-3 with TRBJ2-3; the match to TRBD2 covers 13 bases. The germline CDR1 and CDR2 sequences are SGHNT and YENEEA. With V trimmed by 1 base and J by 4 bases, 5 bases remained unmatched. The CDR3 covers 17 residues. The CDR3 spells CASSLGLAGGGPDTQYF. The CDR3 nucleotides read TGTGCCAGCAGCTTAGGACTAGCGGGGGGTGGGCCAGATACGCAGTATTTT.

The V gene is TRBV27, the J gene TRBJ2-5; D ambiguous. CDR3 length: 14 residues. CDR1 and CDR2 from the germline V gene are MNHEY and SMNVEV (reference sequence). V dropped 4 bases and J dropped 7 bases, with 16 bases sitting between them. CDR3 protein: CASSWAMGEVTQYF. CDR3 coding DNA: TGTGCCAGCAGTTGGGCCATGGGCGAGGTGACCCAGTACTTC.

Many counts were recorded for this clonotype. CDR3 DNA: TGTGCCAGCTCACGGGAACTAGCGGGGGGGCTCTCCGAGCAGTACGTC. Translating gives CASSRELAGGLSEQYV. The V and J genes are TRBV18 and TRBJ2-7; TRBD2 agrees at 13 bases. J gave up 6 bases and V 4 bases, and 9 bases lay outside the gene matches. CDR3 length: 16 residues. CDR1 and CDR2 from the germline V gene are KGHSH and LQKENI.

The chain recombines TRBV20-1 with TRBJ2-7, with 8 bases aligning to TRBD1. This CDR3 is built from 16 residues. The germline V gene has CDR1 DFQATT and CDR2 SNEGSKA (reference sequence). Losses at the gene ends were 2 bases for V and 3 bases for J; bases not matched to a gene: 12. CDR3 sequence reads: CSARPRQGIRVYEQYF. CDR3 DNA sequence: TGCAGTGCTAGACCACGACAGGGGATACGCGTCTACGAGCAGTACTTC.

This clonotype was seen a handful of times. This chain joins TRBV2 and TRBJ2-7; TRBD2 agrees at 10 bases. Germline CDR1 reads SNHLY; CDR2 reads FYNNEI. This CDR3 spans 14 amino acids. V shed 6 bases and J 1 base; nucleotides not matched to a gene: 3. The CDR3 coding sequence is TGTGCCAGCAGCAGGACTAGCGGTTCCTACGAGCAGTACTTC. Protein: CASSRTSGSYEQYF.